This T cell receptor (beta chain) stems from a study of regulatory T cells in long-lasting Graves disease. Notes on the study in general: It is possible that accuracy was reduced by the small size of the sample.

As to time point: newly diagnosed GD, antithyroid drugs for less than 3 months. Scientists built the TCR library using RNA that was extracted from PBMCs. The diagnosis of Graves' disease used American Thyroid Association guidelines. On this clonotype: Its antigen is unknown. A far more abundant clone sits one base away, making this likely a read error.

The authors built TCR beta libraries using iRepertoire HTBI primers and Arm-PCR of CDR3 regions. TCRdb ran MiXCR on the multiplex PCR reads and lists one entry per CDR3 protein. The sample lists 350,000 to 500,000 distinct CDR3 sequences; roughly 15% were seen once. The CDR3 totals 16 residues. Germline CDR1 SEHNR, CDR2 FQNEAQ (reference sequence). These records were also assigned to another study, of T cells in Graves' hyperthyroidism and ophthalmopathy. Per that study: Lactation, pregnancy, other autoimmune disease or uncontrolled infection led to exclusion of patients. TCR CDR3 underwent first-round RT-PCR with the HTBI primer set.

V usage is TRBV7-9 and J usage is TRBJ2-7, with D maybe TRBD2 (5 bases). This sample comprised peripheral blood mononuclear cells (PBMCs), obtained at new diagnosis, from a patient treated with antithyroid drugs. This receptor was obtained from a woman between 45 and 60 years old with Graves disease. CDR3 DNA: TGTGCCAACAGCTTAGATTGGTCGGGAAACTCCTACGAGCAGTACTTC. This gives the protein CANSLDWSGNSYEQYF. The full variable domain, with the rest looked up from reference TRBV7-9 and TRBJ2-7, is DTGVSQNPRHKITKRGQNVTFRCDPISEHNRLYWYRQTLGQGPEFLTYFQNEAQLEKSRLLSDRFSAERPKGSFSTLEIQRTEQGDSAMYLCANSLDWSGNSYEQYFGPGTRLTVT.